These 31 T cell receptor beta chains originate from one sample sequenced in a study of T-cell memory formation after mild COVID-19. TCRdb reanalysed the 5' RACE reads using MiXCR and keeps one entry per CDR3 protein. The sample includes a few hundred thousand distinct CDR3 sequences, 24% seen only once; the top ten take around 8.8%. The sample taken for sequencing was PBMCs or a T cell subset sorted from them (not recorded which). The receptors stem from an adult woman who had mild COVID-19 (a few samples of this study predate the infection). Cell type and time point are not known.

This clonotype showed up just a few times. The chain employs TRBV7-6 and TRBJ2-7; TRBD2 aligns across 7 bases. Germline CDR1 SGHVS, CDR2 FNYEAQ. The CDR3 sequence is 13 residues long. J gave up 6 bases and V 4 bases, and 6 bases lay outside the gene matches. CDR3 amino acids: CASSSGTTIEQYF. CDR3 coding DNA: TGTGCCAGCAGCTCAGGGACTACCATCGAGCAGTACTTC.

The gene calls are TRBV12-3 or TRBV12-4 and TRBJ1-2; tentative D call: TRBD1 (6 bases). This CDR3 contains 15 residues. V was cut by 5 bases and J by 0 bases, with 13 bases left in between. The chain's CDR3 is CASSVSGEANYGYTF. The DNA for the CDR3 is TGTGCCAGCAGTGTCTCAGGGGAAGCTAACTATGGCTACACCTTC.

This clonotype has more than one count but fewer than ten. The rearrangement uses TRBV7-9 and TRBJ1-1, with D maybe TRBD1 (6 bases). Trimming removed 5 bases at V and 0 bases at J, with 13 bases between. In germline, CDR1 is SEHNR, CDR2 FQNEAQ (reference sequence). This CDR3 is 15 amino acids long. The CDR3 DNA follows: TGTGCCAGCAGCCGAGGAGGGGACATGAACACTGAAGCTTTCTTT. It specifies CASSRGGDMNTEAFF.

The J gene is TRBJ2-3, the V gene TRBV7-6, with D perhaps TRBD2 (5 bases). Germline CDR1 and CDR2: SGHVS and FNYEAQ. With 0 bases removed from V and 2 bases from J, the gap between germline ends came to 12 bases. The CDR3 extends over 16 amino acids. CDR3 nucleotide sequence: TGTGCCAGCAGCTTAGCGGGTGGGAGCCCCACAGATACGCAGTATTTT. This gives the protein CASSLAGGSPTDTQYF.

This clonotype turned up a few times. The chain recombines TRBV7-6 with TRBJ2-3; 8 nucleotides match TRBD1. V shed 0 bases, J shed 3 bases, and the junction held 11 bases outside the gene matches. CDR1 and CDR2 from the germline V gene are SGHVS and FNYEAQ. This CDR3 contains 18 residues. The CDR3 nucleotides are TGTGCCAGCAGCTTAGCCCTTTCGACAGGGGTGAGGACAGATACGCAGTATTTT. It codes for CASSLALSTGVRTDTQYF.

In this sample, this clonotype turned up a few times. The chain recombines TRBV18 with TRBJ2-3; D may be TRBD1 or TRBD2 (5 bases each). V was cut by 5 bases and J by 1 base, with 10 bases left in between. Germline V lookup: CDR1 KGHSH, CDR2 LQKENI. The CDR3 sequence is 14 residues long. Here the CDR3 reads CASSTRQRTDTQYF. In nucleotides, the CDR3 is TGTGCCAGCTCAACTAGACAGCGCACAGATACGCAGTATTTT.

This clonotype was observed at least ten times. The CDR3, as DNA: TGCAGTGCTAGAGCCGGAGGAGGCACCGGGGAGCTGTTTTTT. This translates into CSARAGGGTGELFF. The V gene is TRBV20-1, the J gene TRBJ2-2; perhaps TRBD2 as D (5 bases). Germline V gives CDR1 DFQATT, CDR2 SNEGSKA (reference sequence). The ends were cut back, 1 base at V and 4 bases at J, with 10 bases in the middle. CDR3 size: 14 residues.

The chain recombines TRBV4-2 with TRBJ2-5, with D perhaps matching TRBD1 (5 bases). Deletions cut 0 bases from V and 7 bases from J, with 18 bases between. CDR3 size: 16 residues. Germline CDR1 LGHNA, CDR2 YNFKEQ. CDR3 sequence: CASSQDSRQGKVTQYF. The CDR3 bases are TGTGCCAGCAGCCAAGATTCTAGGCAGGGAAAGGTGACCCAGTACTTC.

This clonotype was picked up a small number of times. The gene calls are TRBV29-1 and TRBJ2-5; 8 nucleotides line up with TRBD2. The length of the CDR3 is 13 residues. Trimming removed 3 bases from V and 5 bases from J; junction bases left unmatched: 5. Germline loops: CDR1 SQVTM, CDR2 ANQGSEA. CDR3 region: CSVDWAGGETQYF. The DNA of the CDR3 is TGCAGCGTTGATTGGGCGGGGGGCGAGACCCAGTACTTC.

The table lists this clonotype with a few counts. V is TRBV10-3 and J is TRBJ2-1; TRBD2 matches at 8 bases. Germline loops: CDR1 ENHRY, CDR2 SYGVKD. V shed 2 bases, J shed 1 base, and the junction held 4 bases outside the gene matches. There are 16 residues in the CDR3. CDR3 protein: CAISEPGGRSYNEQFF. The CDR3 DNA follows: TGTGCCATCAGTGAGCCGGGAGGGAGATCCTACAATGAGCAGTTCTTC.

This clonotype has a single count. The rearrangement uses TRBV9 and TRBJ1-2; a possible D gene is TRBD1 (5 bases). The CDR3 length is 14 residues. The ends were cut back, 4 bases at V and 6 bases at J, with 16 bases in the middle. Germline V gene data show CDR1 as SGDLS and CDR2 as YYNGEE. The CDR3 region has the DNA TGTGCCAGCAGCCCAAAGACAGCGATGAATGGCTACACCTTC. It codes for CASSPKTAMNGYTF.

This chain joins TRBV10-3 and TRBJ2-7, with D perhaps assigned TRBD1 or TRBD2 (5 bases each). The CDR3 extends over 13 amino acids. Germline CDR1 reads ENHRY; CDR2 reads SYGVKD. V was trimmed by 8 bases and J by 5 bases, leaving 16 bases between them. The CDR3 here is CAIGPGTPDEQYF. The CDR3 DNA sequence: TGTGCCATCGGCCCCGGGACCCCCGACGAGCAGTACTTC.

V gene TRBV20-1 combines with J gene TRBJ1-3, with no clear D. Per the germline V gene, CDR1 is DFQATT and CDR2 is SNEGSKA (reference sequence). V lost 6 bases and J 4 bases, leaving 16 bases between the germline ends. This CDR3 has 14 amino acids. Written as DNA, the CDR3 is TGCAGTGCCCAGCCCACAAGCCTAGGAAACACCATATATTTT. It specifies CSAQPTSLGNTIYF.

This clonotype was detected a few times. CDR3 region: CASSQDWGTPEETQYF. For the CDR3, the DNA is TGTGCCAGCAGCCAAGACTGGGGGACTCCGGAAGAGACCCAGTACTTC. The gene calls are TRBV4-2 and TRBJ2-5; possible D gene TRBD2, 6 bases. V shed 0 bases and J shed 3 bases, with 14 bases lying between them. Germline V gives CDR1 LGHNA, CDR2 YNFKEQ. The CDR3 spans 16 residues.

This sequence joins TRBV6-1 and TRBJ2-2; D is possibly TRBD2 (6 bases). V lost 5 bases, J lost 0 bases, and 10 bases lay in between. Germline V gene lookup returns CDR1 MNHNS and CDR2 SASEGT. The CDR3 is 15 amino acids. Written as DNA, the CDR3 is TGTGCCAGCAGTCCCGGGACTTCGAACACCGGGGAGCTGTTTTTT. Its protein is CASSPGTSNTGELFF.

This clonotype appeared a few times. The chain employs TRBV10-3 and TRBJ1-5; no firm D call. With 5 bases removed from V and 3 bases from J, the gap between germline ends came to 5 bases. Germline CDR1 ENHRY, CDR2 SYGVKD. The CDR3 contains 12 residues. The CDR3 DNA reads as TGTGCCATCAGTCCATACAATCAGCCCCAGCATTTT. This encodes CAISPYNQPQHF.

This chain connects TRBV12-3 or TRBV12-4 to TRBJ2-5; 10 positions agree with TRBD2. This CDR3 comprises 14 residues. Losses at the gene ends were 8 bases for V and 5 bases for J; bases not matched to a gene: 8. CDR3 loop: CASREREGWETQYF. The CDR3 DNA reads as TGTGCCAGCCGCGAGCGGGAGGGCTGGGAGACCCAGTACTTC.

This clonotype has just a few counts. This chain links TRBV7-2 with TRBJ1-1; D gene uncertain. Trimming cost V 1 base and J 5 bases, with 11 bases left between them. CDR3 length: 14 amino acids. Germline CDR1 and CDR2: SGHTA and FQGNSA. The CDR3: CASSLGNWATEAFF. Here the CDR3 DNA reads TGTGCCAGCAGCTTAGGGAATTGGGCGACTGAAGCTTTCTTT.

The chain joins TRBV9 to TRBJ2-7, with 9 bases matching TRBD1. J was trimmed by 0 bases and V by 1 base; bases with no gene match: 5. CDR1 is SGDLS, CDR2 YYNGEE, per germline. The CDR3 sequence is 16 residues long. The CDR3 protein is CASSVSGQGSSYEQYF. As DNA, the CDR3 is TGTGCCAGCAGCGTATCCGGACAGGGGAGCTCCTACGAGCAGTACTTC.

This chain links TRBV30 with TRBJ2-5; D is possibly TRBD2 (7 bases). CDR1 and CDR2 (germline): GTSNPN, SVGIG (reference sequence). The CDR3 loop spans 15 amino acids. Trimming removed 0 bases at V and 5 bases at J, with 16 bases between. CDR3 nucleotide sequence: TGTGCCTGGAGTGTTGGGGGGGCCATGCTGGAGACCCAGTACTTC. Protein product: CAWSVGGAMLETQYF.

The V and J genes are TRBV9 and TRBJ1-5, with D possibly being TRBD1 (5 bases). Germline CDR1 and CDR2: SGDLS and YYNGEE. The ends were cut back, 0 bases at V and 5 bases at J, with 12 bases in the middle. The CDR3 has 15 residues. This CDR3 reads CASSVGDRIDQPQHF. The DNA for the CDR3 is TGTGCCAGCAGCGTAGGAGACAGAATCGATCAGCCCCAGCATTTT. Full variable domain (outside the CDR3, taken from reference TRBV9 and TRBJ1-5): DSGVTQTPKHLITATGQRVTLRCSPRSGDLSVYWYQQSLDQGLQFLIQYYNGEERAKGNILERFSAQQFPDLHSELNLSSLELGDSALYFCASSVGDRIDQPQHFGDGTRLSIL.

This clonotype turned up a few times. The CDR3 nucleotides are TGTGCCAGCAGTTACTCGGTAGGAGTCAATGAGCAGTTCTTC. Translating gives CASSYSVGVNEQFF. The chain combines TRBV6-5 with TRBJ2-1; D ambiguous. V lost 0 bases and J lost 6, with 9 bases in between. Germline V gene lookup returns CDR1 MNHEY and CDR2 SVGAGI. CDR3 size: 14 residues.

This clonotype was found a few times. V usage is TRBV4-3 and J usage is TRBJ2-3; 14 nucleotides match TRBD2. Germline CDR1 is LGHNA and CDR2 is YSLEER. V was clipped by 4 bases and J by 4 bases; unmatched bases: 10. The CDR3 contains 18 residues. CDR3 DNA: TGCGCCAGCAGCCGGAAGGGGACTAGCGGGAGAGAGTCAGATACGCAGTATTTT. It codes for CASSRKGTSGRESDTQYF.

This chain connects TRBV11-2 to TRBJ2-7; possible D gene TRBD1, 6 bases. Trimming took off 6 bases at V and 5 bases at J, with 20 bases between the two ends. Germline-derived CDR1 and CDR2 are SGHAT and FQNNGV. There are 15 residues in the CDR3. The CDR3 DNA follows: TGTGCCAGCAGTCAGCTACAGGGATCGCCCCACGAGCAGTACTTC. Translated: CASSQLQGSPHEQYF.

This clonotype was detected only a few times. The V gene is TRBV7-8, the J gene TRBJ1-6; TRBD1 matches 7 bases. This CDR3 is built from 17 residues. Per the germline V gene, CDR1 is SGHVS and CDR2 is FQNEAQ. V lost 4 bases and J lost 7; bases outside the gene matches: 13. The CDR3 sequence: CASSWASGGLGNSPLHF. The CDR3 region has the DNA TGTGCCAGCAGCTGGGCCTCAGGGGGACTCGGGAATTCACCCCTCCACTTT.

This clonotype was detected only a few times. The chain joins TRBV24-1 to TRBJ1-1; D remains ambiguous. Germline CDR1 KGHDR, CDR2 SFDVKD. Trimming took off 6 bases at V and 5 bases at J, with 9 bases between the two ends. There are 12 residues in the CDR3. The CDR3 DNA reads as TGTGCCACCAGTCGGCCTGGGACTGAAGCTTTCTTT. Translated: CATSRPGTEAFF.

The chain recombines TRBV20-1 with TRBJ2-7; D ambiguous. The CDR3 length is 11 residues. The V end lost 0 bases, the J end lost 3 bases, and 3 bases lay between the germline ends. Germline loops: CDR1 DFQATT, CDR2 SNEGSKA (reference sequence). CDR3 nucleotide sequence: TGCAGTGCTAGAGAGAGCTACGAGCAGTACTTC. It specifies CSARESYEQYF.

A few counts support this clonotype. The chain couples TRBV19 to TRBJ2-3, with 10 bases aligning to TRBD2. J gave up 5 bases and V 5 bases, and 10 bases lay outside the gene matches. CDR3 length: 16 residues. The V gene's germline CDR1 is LNHDA and CDR2 SQIVND (reference sequence). CDR3 loop: CASSSSGLAYGDTQYF. The CDR3 bases are TGTGCCAGTAGTTCCTCGGGACTAGCGTATGGAGATACGCAGTATTTT. Drawing the rest from reference TRBV19 and TRBJ2-3, the complete variable domain is DGGITQSPKYLFRKEGQNVTLSCEQNLNHDAMYWYRQDPGQGLRLIYYSQIVNDFQKGDIAEGYSVSREKKESFPLTVTSAQKNPTAFYLCASSSSGLAYGDTQYFGPGTRLTVL.

The gene calls are TRBV4-3 and TRBJ2-1; D might be TRBD1 (6 bases). The V gene lost 0 bases and the J gene lost 2 bases, with 8 bases spanning the gap. This CDR3 contains 15 residues. Per the germline V gene, CDR1 is LGHNA and CDR2 is YSLEER. The CDR3 DNA reads as TGCGCCAGCAGCCAAGAGGCAGGGGCCTACAATGAGCAGTTCTTC. Translating it yields CASSQEAGAYNEQFF.

The CDR3 is CASSVSPSGTTDTQYF. Here the CDR3 DNA reads TGTGCCAGCAGCGTATCCCCTAGCGGAACCACAGATACGCAGTATTTT. This rearrangement joins TRBV9 to TRBJ2-3, with 7 bases that match TRBD2. V shed 1 base, J shed 2 bases, and the junction held 7 bases outside the gene matches. CDR3 length: 16 amino acids. CDR1 is SGDLS, CDR2 YYNGEE, per germline.

The chain links TRBV5-4 to TRBJ1-3; D remains unclear. The length of the CDR3 is 14 residues. V lost 4 bases and J 3 bases, leaving 11 bases between the germline ends. Germline CDR1 SGHNT, CDR2 YYREEE (reference sequence). As DNA, the CDR3 is TGTGCCAGCAGCCCCTCCCGGGGTGGAAACACCATATATTTT. It translates to CASSPSRGGNTIYF.